This T cell receptor (beta chain) derives from a study of shared clonotypes between healthy human individuals. Findings and caveats of the study: Naive CD4 clonotypes were shared across several donors at about 5.2%. On the whole, naive subsets had larger estimated richness than memory subsets had. The diversity represented, both genetic and in exposure history, was limited by few donors.

Using roughly 180 ng DNA, around 30,000 T cell genomes, the sorted-subset replicate PCRs were run. Here immunoSEQ multiplex PCR was the method, and the copy in TCRdb shows in-frame clones only, minus some. The data hold over a million clones, with roughly 97% observed a single time. A note on this clone: Its antigen is not identified.

The CDR3 runs to 15 residues. Per the germline V gene, CDR1 is SGHKS and CDR2 is YYEKEE (reference sequence). Unmatched junction bases numbered 6, after V lost 4 bases and J lost 3 bases. The receptor was isolated from a man in his thirties or forties in good health. This sequence joins TRBV5-5 and TRBJ1-1, with 10 bases fitting TRBD1. Sequenced input: naive CD4+ T cells sorted from blood. As for subset: CD45RA+ positively selected. The CDR3, as DNA: TGTGCCAGCAGCAGGGGACAGGGGAGGGACACTGAAGCTTTCTTT. It is translated as CASSRGQGRDTEAFF.